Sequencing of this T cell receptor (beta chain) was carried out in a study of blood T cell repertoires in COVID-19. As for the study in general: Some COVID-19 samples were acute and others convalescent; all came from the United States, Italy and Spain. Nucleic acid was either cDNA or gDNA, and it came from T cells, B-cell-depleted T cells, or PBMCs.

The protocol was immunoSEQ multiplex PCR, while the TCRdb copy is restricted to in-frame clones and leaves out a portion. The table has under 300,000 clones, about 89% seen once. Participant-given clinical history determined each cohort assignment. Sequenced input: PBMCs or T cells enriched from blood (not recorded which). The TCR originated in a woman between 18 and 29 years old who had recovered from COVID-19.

CDR3 loop: CASRGGAGTDTQYF. DNA for the CDR3: TGCGCCAGCAGGGGGGGGGCCGGCACAGATACGCAGTATTTT. The rearrangement uses TRBV5-1 and TRBJ2-3; tentatively, D is TRBD2 (7 bases). Germline V CDR1 and CDR2: SGHRS, YFSETQ. CDR3 length equals 14 residues. Trimming took 5 bases from V and 1 from J, leaving 11 bases between them. Looking up the rest from reference TRBV5-1 and TRBJ2-3 gives the full variable domain: KAGVTQTPRYLIKTRGQQVTLSCSPISGHRSVSWYQQTPGQGLQFLFEYFSETQRNKGNFPGRFSGRQFSNSRSEMNVSTLELGDSALYLCASRGGAGTDTQYFGPGTRLTVL.